This section outlines one T cell receptor (beta chain) sequence together with its context. This sample was taken from a study of blood T cell repertoires in COVID-19. Study information: Acute-phase and convalescent COVID-19 samples originated in the United States, Italy and Spain.

The data were produced by immunoSEQ multiplex PCR, yet TCRdb's version contains in-frame clones alone and is incomplete. Of 150,000 to 200,000 clones in the sample, around 86% were seen once. The clonotype originates from a woman in her seventies with COVID-19, enrolled during active disease. Material for sequencing was peripheral blood.

The CDR3 DNA reads TGTGCCAGCAGCTTAAGGGGCTTCGTCGGCACAGATACGCAGTATTTT. Protein sequence: CASSLRGFVGTDTQYF. The V gene is TRBV7-2, the J gene TRBJ2-3, with D tentatively TRBD1 (5 bases). The CDR3 is made up of 16 amino acids. Trimming left V 2 bases short and J 1 base short, with 13 bases between. In germline, CDR1 is SGHTA, CDR2 FQGNSA.